The rows below give T cell receptor beta chains drawn from one sample of a study of blood T cell repertoires in COVID-19. The repertoire was sequenced with immunoSEQ multiplex PCR; TCRdb's copy has only in-frame clones and lacks some. The sample lists 160,000 or so clones, 82% seen once, with 18% in the top ten. The source material was PBMCs or T cells enriched from blood (not recorded which). The receptors shown here come from a man aged 55 to 70 who had recovered from COVID-19. Each CDR3 is given with its conserved first and last residue. D genes are given only for firm matches. Clone size is not always given. Where it is, it says once, few, many or a class for expanded clones.

clone size	J gene	D gene	V gene	CDR3 protein	CDR3 DNA
.	TRBJ1-1	.	TRBV7-3	CASSPHRNPGGTEAFF	TGTGCCAGCAGCCCACATAGAAATCCGGGGGGCACTGAAGCTTTCTTT
few	TRBJ1-5	.	TRBV19	CASSIRRDQPQHF	TGTGCCAGTAGTATAAGGAGGGATCAGCCCCAGCATTTT
.	TRBJ2-1	.	TRBV6-5	CASKGGAYNEQFF	TGTGCCAGCAAAGGGGGGGCCTACAATGAGCAGTTCTTC
once	TRBJ1-6	TRBD1	TRBV7-3	CASSAGTGVGSPLHF	TGTGCCAGCAGCGCCGGGACAGGGGTGGGTTCACCCCTCCACTTT
few	TRBJ1-3	.	TRBV14	CASSVRGGASGNTIYF	TGTGCCAGCAGCGTCCGAGGAGGGGCCAGTGGAAACACCATATATTTT
few	TRBJ2-7	.	TRBV7-8	CASSFSGYEQYF	TGTGCCAGCAGCTTTTCGGGATACGAGCAGTACTTC
.	TRBJ2-2	.	TRBV11-2	CASSLSLTGELFF	TGTGCCAGCAGCTTAAGCCTTACCGGGGAGCTGTTTTTT
.	TRBJ1-1	.	TRBV28	CASTPWAYQEAFF	TGTGCCAGCACCCCTTGGGCTTATCAAGAAGCTTTCTTT
.	TRBJ2-7	.	TRBV5-4	CASSLQGHYEQYF	TGTGCCAGCAGCTTACAGGGACACTACGAGCAGTACTTC
.	TRBJ2-7	TRBD1	TRBV3-1/TRBV3-2	CASSPRQGWEQYF	TGTGCCAGCAGCCCAAGACAGGGTTGGGAGCAGTACTTC
few	TRBJ2-7	TRBD2	TRBV7-2	CASSSRGWSGGMGYEQYF	TGTGCCAGCAGCTCGCGAGGATGGAGCGGGGGGATGGGGTACGAGCAGTACTTC
.	TRBJ1-2	.	TRBV5-6	CASSPGPTERDGYTF	TGTGCCAGCAGCCCTGGGCCGACGGAGAGGGATGGCTACACCTTC
.	TRBJ2-3	TRBD2	TRBV7-9	CASSSGTSGLTDTQYF	TGTGCCAGCAGCTCAGGGACTAGCGGGCTCACAGATACGCAGTATTTT
.	TRBJ1-1	.	TRBV6-2/TRBV6-3	CASSYRAAGRGTEAFF	TGTGCCAGCAGTTACAGGGCGGCGGGCCGAGGCACTGAAGCTTTCTTT
.	TRBJ2-1	.	TRBV3-1/TRBV3-2	CASSQGTDNEQFF	TGTGCCAGCAGCCAAGGGACAGACAATGAGCAGTTCTTC
.	TRBJ1-2	.	TRBV28	CASTPGGGYGYTF	TGTGCCAGCACCCCGGGGGGGGGCTATGGCTACACCTTC
.	TRBJ2-2	.	TRBV6-5	CASTRGGANTGELFF	TGTGCCAGCACCCGAGGGGGGGCGAACACCGGGGAGCTGTTTTTT
few	TRBJ2-3	.	TRBV6-1	CASSEARGRNTQYF	TGTGCCAGCAGTGAAGCTAGAGGGCGGAATACGCAGTATTTT
.	TRBJ1-3	.	TRBV29-1	CSARALSGNTIYF	TGCAGCGCCAGGGCCCTCTCTGGAAACACCATATATTTT
few	TRBJ2-1	TRBD2	TRBV7-2	CASSLELAGGYNEQFF	TGTGCCAGCAGCTTAGAACTAGCGGGAGGGTACAATGAGCAGTTCTTC
.	TRBJ1-6	.	TRBV18	CASSPLGPTELKSPLHF	TGTGCCAGCTCCCCGCTGGGGCCGACAGAGTTAAAATCACCCCTCCACTTT
.	TRBJ1-1	.	TRBV28	CASIQGRYPEAFF	TGTGCCAGCATCCAAGGGAGGTACCCTGAAGCTTTCTTT
.	TRBJ1-2	.	TRBV7-8	CASSSSLRYPYGYTF	TGTGCCAGCAGCTCCTCTCTGCGTTACCCCTATGGCTACACCTTC
.	TRBJ2-7	.	TRBV28	CASSHGQQRRAYEQYF	TGTGCCAGCAGCCATGGACAGCAGAGAAGAGCCTACGAGCAGTACTTC
.	TRBJ2-3	.	TRBV19	CASSITGTDTQYF	TGTGCCAGTAGTATTACGGGCACAGATACGCAGTATTTT
.	TRBJ2-4	TRBD2	TRBV7-2	CASSLNSGGTGNIQYF	TGTGCCAGCAGCTTAAATAGCGGGGGGACGGGGAACATTCAGTACTTC
.	TRBJ2-3	.	TRBV3-1/TRBV3-2	CASSQELRLDTQYF	TGTGCCAGCAGCCAAGAGCTCAGGTTAGATACGCAGTATTTT
.	TRBJ1-5	.	TRBV28	CASTLPSRQPQHF	TGTGCCAGCACCTTACCGAGCCGTCAGCCCCAGCATTTT